One sample yielded the 29 T cell receptor beta chains listed below, sequenced in a study of shared clonotypes between healthy human individuals (dated by TCRdb to the early 2020s). CD8 naive samples were obtained by positive selection for CCR7 among CD45RO-negative cells, yielding a CD45RA+CCR7+ population from which TemRA cells were excluded. The method behind the library was the immunoSEQ multiplex PCR assay. Sourced from immuneACCESS, this table was stored by TCRdb with only in-frame sequences that have V and J called. A share of the clones is absent; for the studies checked, an unresolved V gene accounts for under half, and the remainder has no known explanation. The sample table holds about 1,900,000 clones, of which roughly 94% were seen once. The leading ten clones occupy 0.9% to 1.5% of the sample. Sequences were obtained from naive CD8+ T cells sorted from blood. Explained via the paper, the cell subset or site label denotes: CD45RA+CCR7+. The receptors derive from a man between 18 and 35 years old in good health.

The chain has TRBV5-8 and TRBJ1-5; 8 nucleotides line up with TRBD1. This CDR3 has 12 amino acids. Trimming at V came to 0 bases and at J to 16 bases, leaving 6 bases not matched to a gene. CDR1 and CDR2 from the germline V gene are SGHTS and YDEGEE. The CDR3: CASSLVTGQVHF. Here the CDR3 DNA reads TGTGCCAGCAGCTTGGTCACGGGACAGGTCCATTTT.

The CDR3 bases are TGCGCCAGCAGCCAAGTAGAGGACGAGCAGTACTTC. This codes for CASSQVEDEQYF. J is TRBJ2-7 and V is TRBV4-1; D is ambiguous. The germline gives CDR1 MGHRA, CDR2 YSYEKL. Trimming took 1 base from V and 5 from J, leaving 6 bases between them. The CDR3 covers 12 residues.

The rearrangement links TRBV2 to TRBJ2-7, with TRBD1 matching over 10 bases. The CDR3 sequence is 15 residues long. V trimming: 4 bases; J trimming: 3 bases; junction bases outside the gene matches: 6. From germline, CDR1 is SNHLY and CDR2 FYNNEI. The CDR3 loop is CASSVPGTGDYEQYF. The CDR3 coding sequence is TGTGCCAGCAGTGTCCCCGGGACAGGGGACTACGAGCAGTACTTC.

The chain employs TRBV29-1 and TRBJ2-6, with D uncertain. The CDR3 sequence is 14 residues long. Trimming removed 1 base at V and 0 bases at J, with 4 bases between. The germline CDR1 and CDR2 sequences are SQVTM and ANQGSEA. The CDR3, as DNA: TGCAGCGTTGAAGGGGTCTCTGGGGCCAACGTCCTGACTTTC. Encoded protein: CSVEGVSGANVLTF.

The rearrangement joins TRBV30 to TRBJ2-7; 9 bases align to TRBD1. CDR3 length: 15 residues. J lost 3 bases, V lost 3 bases, and 9 bases had no gene match. The germline V gene encodes CDR1 GTSNPN and CDR2 SVGIG (reference sequence). The CDR3 region is CAWRRVRTGDYEQYF. The CDR3 coding sequence is TGTGCCTGGAGAAGGGTGAGGACAGGGGACTACGAGCAGTACTTC.

This chain uses TRBV13 with TRBJ2-1; 12 bases are a match to TRBD2. In germline, CDR1 is PRHDT, CDR2 FYEKMQ (reference sequence). The CDR3 is 14 amino acids. Unmatched junction bases numbered 4, after V lost 5 bases and J lost 8 bases. The CDR3, as DNA: TGTGCCAGCAGCCCAGGACTAGCGGGACATGAGCAGTTCTTC. Protein: CASSPGLAGHEQFF.

The rearrangement uses TRBV11-2 and TRBJ1-2; weak D call: TRBD1 (5 bases). Germline CDR1 and CDR2: SGHAT and FQNNGV. V was shortened by 1 base and J by 8 bases, with 17 bases between the two germline ends. The length of the CDR3 is 15 residues. The CDR3 region has the DNA TGTGCCAGCAGCTTAGGGCGGACAAGTCTCGGCGGCTACACCTTC. Translated: CASSLGRTSLGGYTF.

V usage is TRBV6-1 and J usage is TRBJ2-5; 13 nucleotides match TRBD2. The CDR3 has 18 residues. Germline V gene sequence: CDR1 MNHNS, CDR2 SASEGT. Losses at the gene ends were 1 base for V and 2 bases for J; bases not matched to a gene: 7. CDR3 sequence reads: CASSEERLAGGIQETQYF. The DNA of the CDR3 is TGTGCCAGCAGTGAAGAACGACTAGCGGGGGGCATACAAGAGACCCAGTACTTC.

This clone was seen only once. The chain is built from TRBV4-1 and TRBJ2-3; no reliable D call. Looked up from germline, CDR1 is MGHRA and CDR2 is YSYEKL. The CDR3 covers 15 residues. V lost 1 base and J lost 0, with 8 bases in between. The CDR3 is CASSQVAPSTDTQYF. The CDR3 DNA is TGCGCCAGCAGCCAAGTAGCACCGAGCACAGATACGCAGTATTTT.

The V call is TRBV5-4, the J call TRBJ2-1; D uncertain. The CDR3 is made up of 11 amino acids. The germline V gene encodes CDR1 SGHNT and CDR2 YYREEE (reference sequence). With 2 bases removed from V and 4 bases from J, the gap between germline ends came to 1 base. The CDR3 DNA reads as TGTGCCAGCAGCTTATACAATGAGCAGTTCTTC. This translates into CASSLYNEQFF.

The genes are TRBV5-4 and TRBJ2-7; D remains unclear. Germline loops: CDR1 SGHNT, CDR2 YYREEE (reference sequence). The CDR3 contains 13 residues. V lost 3 bases and J lost 0, with 7 bases in between. Here the CDR3 reads CASSSGDSYEQYF. Written as DNA, the CDR3 is TGTGCCAGCAGCTCTGGCGACTCCTACGAGCAGTACTTC.

This sequence joins TRBV6-5 and TRBJ2-7, with no clear D. There are 15 residues in the CDR3. CDR1 and CDR2 (germline): MNHEY, SVGAGI. V shed 5 bases and J shed 1 base, with 15 bases lying between them. CDR3: CASSQTAYPSYEQYF. The CDR3 region has the DNA TGTGCCAGCAGTCAAACAGCGTACCCTTCCTACGAGCAGTACTTC.

This rearrangement joins TRBV7-9 to TRBJ2-7; D uncertain. V lost 1 base and J 6 bases, leaving 10 bases between the germline ends. The germline V gene has CDR1 SEHNR and CDR2 FQNEAQ (reference sequence). CDR3 length: 13 amino acids. The CDR3 sequence is CASSLGGGPEQYF. CDR3 DNA sequence: TGTGCCAGCAGCTTAGGTGGCGGACCCGAGCAGTACTTC.

The chain recombines TRBV5-1 with TRBJ2-1; the match to TRBD2 covers 10 bases. This CDR3 spans 16 amino acids. The V and J ends lost 4 bases and 10 bases, in that order; junction bases with no gene match: 14. Germline values: CDR1 SGHRS, CDR2 YFSETQ. The CDR3 spells CASSRPLAGVSEEQFF. The CDR3 DNA reads TGCGCCAGCAGCCGGCCCCTAGCGGGGGTCAGTGAGGAGCAGTTCTTC.

J is TRBJ2-5 and V is TRBV4-1, with 10 bases identical to TRBD1. V lost 1 base to trimming and J lost 2 bases; unmatched junction nucleotides: 13. Germline CDR1 reads MGHRA; CDR2 reads YSYEKL. This CDR3 region has 19 residues. The CDR3 DNA reads TGCGCCAGCAGCCAAGGGACCGGGACAGGGGTTTTCGGGCAAGAGACCCAGTACTTC. Residues: CASSQGTGTGVFGQETQYF.

V and J are TRBV27 and TRBJ1-2; perhaps TRBD1 as D (6 bases). This CDR3 has 13 residues. CDR1 and CDR2 (germline): MNHEY, SMNVEV (reference sequence). V was clipped by 6 bases and J by 8 bases, with 16 bases between them. The CDR3 reads CASSYDRNWGYTF. In DNA form, the CDR3 reads TGTGCCAGCAGCTACGACAGGAACTGGGGCTACACCTTC.

This chain links TRBV11-3 with TRBJ2-3; D call uncertain. The CDR3 runs 13 residues. Trimming removed 1 base from V and 2 bases from J, with 4 bases in between. CDR1 is SGHNT, CDR2 YENEEA, per germline. CDR3: CASSLAITDTQYF. CDR3 in DNA: TGTGCCAGCAGCTTAGCCATCACAGATACGCAGTATTTT.

The genes are TRBV7-9 and TRBJ1-1, with D perhaps TRBD1 (6 bases). Germline lookup yields CDR1 SEHNR and CDR2 FQNEAQ (reference sequence). V was cut by 1 base and J by 5 bases, with 14 bases left in between. The CDR3 runs 15 residues. CDR3 protein: CASSLDAGEITEAFF. CDR3 nucleotides: TGTGCCAGCAGCTTAGATGCAGGGGAGATAACTGAAGCTTTCTTT.

The rearrangement links TRBV5-6 to TRBJ1-1; 10 bases agree with TRBD1. Germline CDR1 SGHDT, CDR2 YYEEEE. This CDR3 has 13 amino acids. J was trimmed by 8 bases and V by 4 bases; bases with no gene match: 5. In nucleotides, the CDR3 is TGTGCCAGCAGCGGAGGGACAGGGGAGGAAGCTTTCTTT. Residues: CASSGGTGEEAFF.

The gene calls are TRBV6-1 and TRBJ2-7, with 7 bases matching TRBD2. Germline V gene lookup returns CDR1 MNHNS and CDR2 SASEGT. Unmatched junction bases numbered 8, after V lost 1 base and J lost 2 bases. There are 16 residues in the CDR3. The CDR3 is CASSEGHRGVPYEQYF. CDR3 sequence (DNA): TGTGCCAGCAGTGAAGGTCATCGGGGGGTTCCCTACGAGCAGTACTTC.

J is TRBJ2-1 and V is TRBV28, with D possibly TRBD1 on 6 matching bases. V lost 5 bases, J lost 6 bases, and 32 bases lay in between. This CDR3 is built from 20 residues. Germline V CDR1 and CDR2: MDHEN, SYDVKM. The CDR3 bases are TGTGCCAGCAGTACCCTAGGGTTGGGTGGGGAAGGGGGATTGGGCAATGAGCAGTTCTTC. Encoded protein: CASSTLGLGGEGGLGNEQFF.

The V and J genes are TRBV9 and TRBJ1-2; 8 nucleotides match TRBD1. This CDR3 comprises 17 residues. The V gene's germline CDR1 is SGDLS and CDR2 YYNGEE. Trimming cost V 4 bases and J 0 bases; bases outside gene matches: 11. In DNA, the CDR3 is TGTGCCAGCAGCCCCCCCGGGACAGGAACGACTAACTATGGCTACACCTTC. Protein sequence: CASSPPGTGTTNYGYTF.

As regards this clone: The sample has other DNA sequences that encode this CDR3 too. J is TRBJ2-7 and V is TRBV5-4, with TRBD1 as a possible D gene (5 bases). The V end was cut by 0 bases, the J end by 7 bases, with 5 bases between. CDR3 size: 11 residues. Germline CDR1 is SGHNT and CDR2 is YYREEE (reference sequence). CDR3 sequence: CASSLEGEQYF. DNA of the CDR3: TGTGCCAGCAGCTTGGAGGGGGAGCAGTACTTC.

Comment on this clone: The sample holds other DNA sequences that translate to the same CDR3. The chain couples TRBV5-6 to TRBJ2-7; TRBD1 aligns across 7 bases. J lost 7 bases, V lost 4 bases, and 5 bases had no gene match. The CDR3 covers 12 residues. In germline, CDR1 is SGHDT, CDR2 YYEEEE. The CDR3 DNA reads as TGTGCCAGCAGCCTGACAGGGATAGAGCAGTACTTC. It specifies CASSLTGIEQYF. The full variable domain, completed using reference TRBV5-6 and TRBJ2-7, is DAGVTQSPTHLIKTRGQQVTLRCSPKSGHDTVSWYQQALGQGPQFIFQYYEEEERQRGNFPDRFSGHQFPNYSSELNVNALLLGDSALYLCASSLTGIEQYFGPGTRLTVT.

CDR3 amino acids: CASSATRVSIYNEQFF. CDR3 nucleotides: TGTGCCAGCAGTGCAACCAGGGTCTCCATTTACAATGAGCAGTTCTTC. The J gene is TRBJ2-1, the V gene TRBV6-1; TRBD1 is a possible D gene (5 bases). The V and J ends lost 4 bases and 4 bases respectively, with 17 bases between them. The length of the CDR3 is 16 residues. Germline V lookup: CDR1 MNHNS, CDR2 SASEGT.

The genes are TRBV4-1 and TRBJ1-1; D not certain. V shed 1 base and J shed 5 bases, with 11 bases lying between them. CDR3 length equals 14 residues. Germline-derived CDR1 and CDR2 are MGHRA and YSYEKL. The CDR3 nucleotides are TGCGCCAGCAGCCAAGGACTCGGAGGAACTGAAGCTTTCTTT. Translation: CASSQGLGGTEAFF.

The chain links TRBV19 to TRBJ2-1, with D perhaps being TRBD1 or TRBD2 (6 bases each). CDR1 is LNHDA and CDR2 is SQIVND in the germline V gene (reference sequence). V was clipped by 2 bases and J by 7 bases, with 21 bases between them. This CDR3 region has 17 residues. CDR3 coding DNA: TGTGCCAGTAGTATAAGTAGGCGGGACATAGGTTGGAATGAGCAGTTCTTC. It yields the protein CASSISRRDIGWNEQFF.

The chain employs TRBV5-6 and TRBJ2-7; 7 bases agree with TRBD1. Trimming removed 1 base from V and 3 bases from J; junction bases left unmatched: 4. The CDR3 is 14 amino acids. Per the germline V gene, CDR1 is SGHDT and CDR2 is YYEEEE. The CDR3 protein is CASSLMGQFYEQYF. CDR3 nucleotides: TGTGCCAGCAGCTTGATGGGACAGTTCTACGAGCAGTACTTC.

This rearrangement joins TRBV11-3 to TRBJ2-1; possible D gene TRBD2, 6 bases. This CDR3 comprises 14 residues. Germline CDR1 is SGHNT and CDR2 is YENEEA. V was pared by 5 bases and J by 10 bases, with 18 bases between. Here the CDR3 DNA reads TGTGCCAGCAGCCCTCGACTAGGTTTCGGAGAGCAGTTCTTC. Amino acids: CASSPRLGFGEQFF.